This TCR beta chain was sequenced during a study of T cell changes during pregnancy in multiple sclerosis. Germline V gene data show CDR1 as MNHNY and CDR2 as SVGAGI (reference sequence). This CDR3 is built from 13 residues. V lost 7 bases and J lost 4, with 11 bases in between. Profiled with immunoSEQ multiplex PCR; TCRdb holds only in-frame clones, not every one. The repertoire holds roughly 63,000 clones, with roughly 91% as singletons. This TCR was sampled from a female donor in good health, enrolled as a control in a pregnancy study. The starting material was peripheral blood, obtained in the second trimester of pregnancy. This chain links TRBV6-6 with TRBJ1-5; a weak D match, TRBD1 (6 bases). DNA of the CDR3: TGTGCCAGCAATCGGGACATAAATCAGCCCCAGCATTTT. Translating it yields CASNRDINQPQHF.